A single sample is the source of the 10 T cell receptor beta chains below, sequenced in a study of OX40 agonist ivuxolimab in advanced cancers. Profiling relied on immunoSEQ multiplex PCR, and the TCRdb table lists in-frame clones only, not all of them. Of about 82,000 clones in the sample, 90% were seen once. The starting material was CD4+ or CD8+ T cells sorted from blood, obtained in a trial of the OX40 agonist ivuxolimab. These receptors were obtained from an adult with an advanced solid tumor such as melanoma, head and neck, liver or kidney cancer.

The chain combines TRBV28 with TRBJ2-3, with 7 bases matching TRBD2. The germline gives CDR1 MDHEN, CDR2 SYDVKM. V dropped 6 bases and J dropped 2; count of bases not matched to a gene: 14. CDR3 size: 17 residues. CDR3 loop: CASSLTGRAGPTDTQYF. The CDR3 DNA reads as TGTGCCAGCAGCCTTACGGGGCGAGCGGGGCCCACAGATACGCAGTATTTT.

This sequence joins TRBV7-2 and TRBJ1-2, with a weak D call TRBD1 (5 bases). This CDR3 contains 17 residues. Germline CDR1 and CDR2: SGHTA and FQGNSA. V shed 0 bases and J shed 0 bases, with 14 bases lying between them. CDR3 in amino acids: CASSLALRETANYGYTF. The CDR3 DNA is TGTGCCAGCAGCTTAGCGCTCAGGGAAACAGCTAACTATGGCTACACCTTC.

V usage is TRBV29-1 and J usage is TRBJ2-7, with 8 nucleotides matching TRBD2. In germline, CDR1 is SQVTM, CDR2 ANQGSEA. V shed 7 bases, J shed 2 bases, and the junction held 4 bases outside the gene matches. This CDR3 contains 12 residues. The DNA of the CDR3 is TGCAGCGGAACTAGCGGAACCTACGAGCAGTACTTC. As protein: CSGTSGTYEQYF.

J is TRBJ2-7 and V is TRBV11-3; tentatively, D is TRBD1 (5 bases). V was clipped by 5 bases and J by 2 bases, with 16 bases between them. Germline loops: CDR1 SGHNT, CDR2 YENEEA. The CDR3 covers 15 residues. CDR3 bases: TGTGCCAGCAGCCCCTGGACACTGATTGCCTACGAGCAGTACTTC. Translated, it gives CASSPWTLIAYEQYF.

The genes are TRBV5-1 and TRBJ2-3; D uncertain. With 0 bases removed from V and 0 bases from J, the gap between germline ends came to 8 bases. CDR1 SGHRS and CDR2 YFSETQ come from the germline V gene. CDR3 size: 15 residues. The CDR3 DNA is TGCGCCAGCAGCTTGGACTCTTCTAGCACAGATACGCAGTATTTT. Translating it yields CASSLDSSSTDTQYF.

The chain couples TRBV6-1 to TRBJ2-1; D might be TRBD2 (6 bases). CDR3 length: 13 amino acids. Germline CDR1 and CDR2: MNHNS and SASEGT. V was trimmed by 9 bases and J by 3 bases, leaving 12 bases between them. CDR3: CASAEGYYNEQFF. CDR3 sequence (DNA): TGTGCCAGTGCGGAGGGTTACTACAATGAGCAGTTCTTC.

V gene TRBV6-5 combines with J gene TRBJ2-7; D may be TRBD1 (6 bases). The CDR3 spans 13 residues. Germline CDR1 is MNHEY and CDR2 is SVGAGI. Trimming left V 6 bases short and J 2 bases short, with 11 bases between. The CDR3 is CASRSGQPYEQYF. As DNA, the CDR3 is TGTGCCAGCAGATCAGGACAGCCCTACGAGCAGTACTTC.

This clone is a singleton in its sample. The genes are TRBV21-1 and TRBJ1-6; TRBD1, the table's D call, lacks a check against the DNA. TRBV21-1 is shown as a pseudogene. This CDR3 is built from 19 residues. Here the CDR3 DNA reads TGTGCCAGCAGCAAAGGGGGACAGGGCATTTCGTCCTATAATTCACCCCTCCACTTT. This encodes CASSKGGQGISSYNSPLHF.

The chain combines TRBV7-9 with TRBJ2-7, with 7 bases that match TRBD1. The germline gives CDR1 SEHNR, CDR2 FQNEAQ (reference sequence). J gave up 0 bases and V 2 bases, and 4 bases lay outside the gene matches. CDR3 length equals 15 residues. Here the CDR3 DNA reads TGTGCCAGCAGCTTATCGACAGGGCCCTCCTACGAGCAGTACTTC. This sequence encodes CASSLSTGPSYEQYF.

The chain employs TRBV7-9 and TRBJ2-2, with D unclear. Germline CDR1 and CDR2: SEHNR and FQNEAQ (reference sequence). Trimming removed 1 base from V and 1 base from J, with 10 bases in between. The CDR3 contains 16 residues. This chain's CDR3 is CASSLGPSVNTGELFF. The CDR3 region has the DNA TGTGCCAGCAGCTTAGGCCCCTCGGTGAACACCGGGGAGCTGTTTTTT. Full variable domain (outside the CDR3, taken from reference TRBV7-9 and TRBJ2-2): DTGVSQNPRHKITKRGQNVTFRCDPISEHNRLYWYRQTLGQGPEFLTYFQNEAQLEKSRLLSDRFSAERPKGSFSTLEIQRTEQGDSAMYLCASSLGPSVNTGELFFGEGSRLTVL.